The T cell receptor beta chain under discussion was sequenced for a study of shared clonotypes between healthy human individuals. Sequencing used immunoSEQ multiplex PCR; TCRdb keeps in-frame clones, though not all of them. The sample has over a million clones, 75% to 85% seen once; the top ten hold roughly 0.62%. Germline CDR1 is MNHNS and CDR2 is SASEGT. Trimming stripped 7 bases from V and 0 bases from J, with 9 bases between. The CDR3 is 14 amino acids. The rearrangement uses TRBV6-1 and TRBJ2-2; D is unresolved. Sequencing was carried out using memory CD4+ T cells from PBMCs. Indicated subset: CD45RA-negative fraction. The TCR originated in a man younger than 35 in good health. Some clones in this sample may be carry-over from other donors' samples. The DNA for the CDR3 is TGTGCCAGCATCCAAGGATCGAACACCGGGGAGCTGTTTTTT. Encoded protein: CASIQGSNTGELFF.